A single TCR beta chain is shown here with its context. The V segment lost 5 bases and the J segment 5 bases; nucleotides outside the gene matches: 6. From germline, CDR1 is MDHEN and CDR2 SYDVKM. CDR3 length: 14 amino acids. The sample comes from a study of technical replicates of blood from four donors. The table came from immunoSEQ multiplex PCR; TCRdb's copy has only in-frame clones and leaves some out. Found here are 85,000 to 100,000 clones, about 95% of them singletons; the top ten hold 0.21%. The sample consisted of T cells isolated from PBMCs. V gene TRBV28 combines with J gene TRBJ2-7; 10 nucleotides line up with TRBD1. This sequence was found in a human donor in good health. The CDR3 spells CASSTGTGVNEQYF. DNA for the CDR3: TGTGCCAGCAGTACCGGGACAGGGGTCAACGAGCAGTACTTC.